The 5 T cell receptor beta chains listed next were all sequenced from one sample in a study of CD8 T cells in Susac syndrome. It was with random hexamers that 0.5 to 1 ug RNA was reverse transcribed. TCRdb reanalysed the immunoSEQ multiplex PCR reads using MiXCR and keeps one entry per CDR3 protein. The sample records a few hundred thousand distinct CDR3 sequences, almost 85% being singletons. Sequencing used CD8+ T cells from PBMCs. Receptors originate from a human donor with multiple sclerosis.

This chain's CDR3 is CASSFDPGTYNEQFF. The CDR3 DNA reads as TGTGCCAGCAGCTTTGATCCAGGTACCTACAATGAGCAGTTCTTC. The rearrangement joins TRBV11-2 to TRBJ2-1; no firm D call. Trimming removed 3 bases at V and 2 bases at J, with 11 bases between. The CDR3 loop spans 15 amino acids. CDR1 is SGHAT and CDR2 is FQNNGV in the germline V gene. The full variable domain, its missing parts supplied by reference TRBV11-2 and TRBJ2-1, is EAGVAQSPRYKIIEKRQSVAFWCNPISGHATLYWYQQILGQGPKLLIQFQNNGVVDDSQLPKDRFSAERLKGVDSTLKIQPAKLEDSAVYLCASSFDPGTYNEQFFGPGTRLTVL.

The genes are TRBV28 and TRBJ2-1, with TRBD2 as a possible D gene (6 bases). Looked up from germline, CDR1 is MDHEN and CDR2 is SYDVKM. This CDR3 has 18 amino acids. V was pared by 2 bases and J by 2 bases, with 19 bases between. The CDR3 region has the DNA TGTGCCAGCAGTTTAAGGGGTGGTAGCGGATCGACCTACAATGAGCAGTTCTTC. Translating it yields CASSLRGGSGSTYNEQFF.

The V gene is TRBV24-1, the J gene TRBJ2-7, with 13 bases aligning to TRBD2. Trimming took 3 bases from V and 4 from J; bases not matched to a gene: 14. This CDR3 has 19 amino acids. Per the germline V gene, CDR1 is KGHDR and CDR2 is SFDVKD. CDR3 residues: CATSDGKTSGRALAYEQYF. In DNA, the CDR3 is TGTGCCACCAGTGATGGGAAAACTAGCGGGAGGGCCCTGGCGTACGAGCAGTACTTC.

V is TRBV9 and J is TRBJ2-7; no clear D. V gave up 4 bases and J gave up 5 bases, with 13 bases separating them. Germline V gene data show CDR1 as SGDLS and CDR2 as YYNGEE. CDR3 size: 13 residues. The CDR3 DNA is TGTGCCAGCAGCCCCCCCGAGGACCACGAGCAGTACTTC. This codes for CASSPPEDHEQYF.

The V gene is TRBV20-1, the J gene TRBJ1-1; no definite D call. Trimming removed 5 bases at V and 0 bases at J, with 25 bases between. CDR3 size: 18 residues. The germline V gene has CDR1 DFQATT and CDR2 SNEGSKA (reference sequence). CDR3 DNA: TGCAGTGCTCGGGCCGCCGCAATTCGTTGGGGAATGAACACTGAAGCTTTCTTT. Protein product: CSARAAAIRWGMNTEAFF.